This is a list of T cell receptor beta chains from one sample in a study of blood T cell repertoires in COVID-19. This table comes from immunoSEQ multiplex PCR, and its TCRdb copy is limited to in-frame clones, with some not included. The sample has fewer than 350,000 clones, roughly 87% seen once. Sequencing was performed on peripheral blood. The receptor source for this set is a woman aged 60-75 years with COVID-19, enrolled during active disease. The CDR3 runs from the conserved cysteine through the conserved F or W. The D gene is left open where the match is weak. Clone size is stated in some rows and not others, as once, few, many or a class when expanded.

clone_size,cdr3_length,j_call,v_call,d_call,cdr3_nt,cdr3_aa
.,16,TRBJ1-6,TRBV6-1,.,TGTGCCAGCAGTGAAGCAGGGGTCACGCAGAATTCACCCCTCCACTTT,CASSEAGVTQNSPLHF
once,15,TRBJ1-4,TRBV7-9,.,TGTGCCAGCAGCCCGAGACAGGCGTTTAATGAAAAACTGTTTTTT,CASSPRQAFNEKLFF
once,14,TRBJ2-7,TRBV28,TRBD2,TGTGCCAGCAGATCCGGGACTAGATATCTCGAGCAGTACTTC,CASRSGTRYLEQYF
.,14,TRBJ1-1,TRBV5-6,.,TGTGCCAGCAGCTTGATTGGGGGGAGGACTGAAGCTTTCTTT,CASSLIGGRTEAFF
.,16,TRBJ1-5,TRBV28,TRBD1,TGTGCCAGCAGTTTATCCGGACAGGGGGGATTTCAGCCCCAGCATTTT,CASSLSGQGGFQPQHF
.,15,TRBJ1-3,TRBV11-2,.,TGTGCCAGCAGCCCCACCGCGGGCTCTGGAAACACCATATATTTT,CASSPTAGSGNTIYF
.,14,TRBJ2-7,TRBV27,.,TGTGCCAGCAGTTTACTACTACCCGGTTGGGAGCAGTACTTC,CASSLLLPGWEQYF
.,14,TRBJ1-5,TRBV18,.,TGTGCCAGCTCACCCGTTGGCAAAAATCAGCCCCAGCATTTT,CASSPVGKNQPQHF
.,13,TRBJ2-7,TRBV5-1,.,TGCGCCAGCAGCTTGGTGGCAAGCTACGAGCAGTACTTC,CASSLVASYEQYF
.,16,TRBJ2-5,TRBV5-1,TRBD2,TGCGCCAGCAGCAGAGCGGGGGCTAGCGGGCAAGAGACCCAGTACTTC,CASSRAGASGQETQYF
.,15,TRBJ2-5,TRBV18,TRBD2,TGTGCCAGCTCACCACCGGCTAGCGGCCAAGAGACCCAGTACTTC,CASSPPASGQETQYF
.,15,TRBJ2-2,TRBV9,TRBD1,TGTGCCAGCAGCGTGAGGGGGCCGAACACCGGGGAGCTGTTTTTT,CASSVRGPNTGELFF
.,16,TRBJ1-1,TRBV11-2,.,TGTGCCAGCAGCCCTATCCCGACAGCTCAGAACACTGAAGCTTTCTTT,CASSPIPTAQNTEAFF
.,15,TRBJ1-2,TRBV6-5,TRBD1,TGTGCCAGCAGGAGCCACTTGACAGGGCGCAATGGCTACACCTTC,CASRSHLTGRNGYTF
.,12,TRBJ1-2,TRBV9,.,TGTGCCAGCAGGGGGGGATTCTATGGCTACACCTTC,CASRGGFYGYTF
.,15,TRBJ1-6,TRBV7-6,.,TGTGCCAGCAGCTTGGGGACAACCCCTTCCTCACCCCTCCACTTT,CASSLGTTPSSPLHF
.,15,TRBJ1-5,TRBV6-6,TRBD1,TGTGCCAGCAGTACCCGACAGGGAGAGAATCAGCCCCAGCATTTT,CASSTRQGENQPQHF
.,15,TRBJ1-1,TRBV7-8,.,TGTGCCAGCAGCTTATCTCCCGTCCTGAACACTGAAGCTTTCTTT,CASSLSPVLNTEAFF
.,16,TRBJ2-7,TRBV18,TRBD2,TGTGCCAGCTCACCACAGGAGCGGGGGAGTTCTAGTGAGCAGTACTTC,CASSPQERGSSSEQYF
.,14,TRBJ1-3,TRBV6-5,.,TGTGCCAGCAGTTATAGACAGTCAGAAGGCGCCATATATTTT,CASSYRQSEGAIYF
.,13,TRBJ1-2,TRBV28,.,TGTGCCAGCAATCTTCAGGGGTTTGGTGGCTACACCTTC,CASNLQGFGGYTF
few,13,TRBJ2-2,TRBV10-2,TRBD1,TGCGCCAGCAGGGGACAGGGGGCCGGGGAGCTGTTTTTT,CASRGQGAGELFF
once,11,TRBJ1-5,TRBV28,.,TGTGCCAGCAGTCCGGGTCAGCCCCAGCATTTT,CASSPGQPQHF
.,15,TRBJ1-1,TRBV28,TRBD1,TGTGCCAGCAGACCGACAGGGCAAGGGAACACTGAAGCTTTCTTT,CASRPTGQGNTEAFF
.,15,TRBJ1-5,TRBV4-1,.,TGCGCCAGCAGCCAACAGACAGAAGTGAATCAGCCCCAGCATTTT,CASSQQTEVNQPQHF
.,15,TRBJ2-7,TRBV3-1/TRBV3-2,TRBD1,TGTGCCAGCAGCCAAAAGTTTTCGGGACAGTACGAGCAGTACTTC,CASSQKFSGQYEQYF
.,17,TRBJ2-1,TRBV3-1/TRBV3-2,.,TGTGCCAGCAGAGCCCATGGCCGGGGAAGCTCCTACAATGAGCAGTTCTTC,CASRAHGRGSSYNEQFF
.,15,TRBJ2-5,TRBV15,TRBD2,TGTGCCACCAGCAGGAGGGGAGGGGTCCAAGAGACCCAGTACTTC,CATSRRGGVQETQYF